The clone carrying this T cell receptor beta chain was seen at least ten times. It was by 5'RACE with 10-nucleotide random UMIs that the cDNA was made. A single run covered 15-18 subjects with over 190 million TCR-beta sequences. TCRdb reprocessed the 5' RACE reads via MiXCR and lists one record per CDR3 protein. The data show roughly 44,000 distinct CDR3 sequences, more than 5% seen once. CDR3 length equals 13 residues. Germline V lookup: CDR1 SGHKS, CDR2 YYEKEE (reference sequence). Trimming shortened V by 4 bases and J by 4 bases, and 11 bases separated the two germline ends. These data come from a study of neurological immune-mediated disorders.

This TCR came from a woman aged 40 to 50 in good health. The specimen sequenced was CD4+ T cells from blood. This chain connects TRBV5-5 to TRBJ1-2; no firm D call. The CDR3: CASSPKGSYGYTF. Written as DNA, the CDR3 is TGTGCCAGCAGCCCCAAAGGCAGCTATGGCTACACCTTC.